The present entry profiles one T cell receptor beta chain with its context. No antigen is known for it. The entry originates in a study of cytomegalovirus exposure and HLA in healthy donors. Overall study findings and caveats: Specific recognition of CMV antigens was confirmed in vitro for three chains (all CMV-associated). From TCR beta sequences, most subjects' HLA-A and HLA-B alleles were reportedly predicted accurately. Reports indicated that the classifier achieved high specificity and sensitivity in diagnosing cytomegalovirus status.

It was with 60 Vbeta and 13 Jbeta primers that the PCR ran. Data came from immunoSEQ multiplex PCR; TCRdb stores just in-frame clones and leaves some out. The sample yields approximately 120,000 clones, around 85% seen once. This TCR derives from a woman aged 25 to 39 in good health and CMV-seropositive. The sample comprised PBMCs.

CDR3 protein: CASRTGRGNQPQHF. The CDR3 DNA is TGTGCCAGCAGAACAGGGAGAGGAAATCAGCCCCAGCATTTT. This chain links TRBV6-5 with TRBJ1-5; possibly TRBD1 for D (6 bases). CDR3 length: 14 amino acids. The V end was cut by 6 bases, the J end by 4 bases, with 13 bases between. Germline V gene data show CDR1 as MNHEY and CDR2 as SVGAGI.